This passage covers 11 T cell receptor beta chains from one sample sequenced in a study of naive and memory T cell subsets. The beta constant-region primer was an equimolar mix of two oligonucleotides covering TRBC1 and TRBC2. MiXCR, run by TCRdb on the UMI-ligation and nested PCR reads, gives a single entry per CDR3 protein. Of about 85,000 distinct CDR3 sequences listed, roughly 13% are singletons. The sequencing input was central memory CD4+ T cells from blood. These receptors were taken from a human donor in good health.

This clonotype was observed many times. The chain has TRBV6-1 and TRBJ2-2, with TRBD1 as a possible D gene (6 bases). This CDR3 spans 13 amino acids. Germline CDR1 reads MNHNS; CDR2 reads SASEGT. Trimming removed 7 bases at V and 4 bases at J, with 10 bases between. CDR3 in amino acids: CASTTDSTGELFF. The CDR3 DNA is TGTGCCAGCACCACGGACAGCACCGGGGAGCTGTTTTTT.

This clonotype was recorded many times. This chain connects TRBV15 to TRBJ2-1, with 8 bases aligning to TRBD1. The germline V gene has CDR1 LNHNV and CDR2 YYDKDF (reference sequence). CDR3 size: 15 residues. With V trimmed by 1 base and J by 8 bases, 7 bases remained unmatched. CDR3 amino acids: CATSRAGGYRDEQFF. In DNA form, the CDR3 reads TGTGCCACCAGCAGAGCAGGGGGCTATCGTGATGAGCAGTTCTTC. Using reference TRBV15 and TRBJ2-1 for the parts outside the CDR3, the full variable domain is DAMVIQNPRYQVTQFGKPVTLSCSQTLNHNVMYWYQQKSSQAPKLLFHYYDKDFNNEADTPDNFQSRRPNTSFCFLDIRSPGLGDTAMYLCATSRAGGYRDEQFFGPGTRLTVL.

This clonotype was found many times. This chain joins TRBV20-1 and TRBJ1-4; D remains unclear. V dropped 3 bases and J dropped 0 bases, with 11 bases sitting between them. This CDR3 contains 15 residues. Germline CDR1 DFQATT, CDR2 SNEGSKA (reference sequence). CDR3 nucleotides: TGCAGTGCTAGTGAGCCAGGATCAACTAATGAAAAACTGTTTTTT. Translation gives CSASEPGSTNEKLFF.

This clonotype was seen ten or more times. The chain combines TRBV28 with TRBJ2-2; D not resolved. This CDR3 is 13 amino acids long. The V gene lost 6 bases and the J gene lost 6 bases, with 11 bases spanning the gap. In germline, CDR1 is MDHEN, CDR2 SYDVKM. The CDR3 nucleotides read TGTGCCAGCAGGCCCGATTCGGCCGGGGAGCTGTTTTTT. Its protein is CASRPDSAGELFF.

This chain joins TRBV4-1 and TRBJ2-7; TRBD1 aligns across 7 bases. Germline V gives CDR1 MGHRA, CDR2 YSYEKL. With V trimmed by 0 bases and J by 4 bases, 15 bases remained unmatched. The CDR3 consists of 18 residues. The CDR3 bases are TGCGCCAGCAGCCAAGATAGCTGGACAGCCCTCAGGGGGTACGAGCAGTACTTC. It translates to CASSQDSWTALRGYEQYF.

This clonotype was counted only a few times. This may be a read error, as it is one base from a much larger clone. This chain uses TRBV5-4 with TRBJ2-3; D uncertain. Trimming shortened V by 3 bases and J by 6 bases, and 5 bases separated the two germline ends. Germline loops: CDR1 SGHNT, CDR2 YYREEE (reference sequence). The CDR3 length is 11 residues. The CDR3 loop reads CASSWVDTQYF. The CDR3 coding sequence is TGTGCCAGCAGCTGGGTGGATACGCAGTATTTT.

In this sample, this clonotype turned up many times. The genes are TRBV27 and TRBJ2-6, with a weak D call TRBD1 (6 bases). Germline V gene sequence: CDR1 MNHEY, CDR2 SMNVEV (reference sequence). V shed 6 bases and J shed 1 base, with 10 bases lying between them. The CDR3 covers 15 residues. CDR3 bases: TGTGCCAGCAGGGTCAGGGGATCTGGGGCCAACGTCCTGACTTTC. As protein: CASRVRGSGANVLTF. Variable domain in full (rest from reference TRBV27 and TRBJ2-6): EAQVTQNPRYLITVTGKKLTVTCSQNMNHEYMSWYRQDPGLGLRQIYYSMNVEVTDKGDVPEGYKVSRKEKRNFPLILESPSPNQTSLYFCASRVRGSGANVLTFGAGSRLTVL.

This clonotype was detected only a few times. The V gene is TRBV5-1, the J gene TRBJ2-2; D not certain. CDR1 SGHRS and CDR2 YFSETQ come from the germline V gene. There are 13 residues in the CDR3. Trimming took 5 bases from V and 3 from J, leaving 8 bases between them. CDR3 region: CASRDGDTGELFF. The CDR3 coding sequence is TGCGCCAGCAGGGACGGAGACACCGGGGAGCTGTTTTTT.

This clonotype occurred a few times. This sequence joins TRBV9 and TRBJ2-5, with 10 bases matching TRBD1. With 3 bases clipped from V and 4 bases from J, the junction kept 3 bases outside the gene matches. The germline V gene has CDR1 SGDLS and CDR2 YYNGEE. This CDR3 spans 14 amino acids. Written as DNA, the CDR3 is TGTGCCAGCAGCGGACAGGGGGCCGGAGAGACCCAGTACTTC. Residues: CASSGQGAGETQYF.

The J gene is TRBJ2-1, the V gene TRBV10-3, with 13 bases aligning to TRBD2. The length of the CDR3 is 16 residues. CDR1 and CDR2 from the germline V gene are ENHRY and SYGVKD. With V trimmed by 4 bases and J by 5 bases, 5 bases remained unmatched. Here the CDR3 reads CAISAEGLAGDNEQFF. DNA for the CDR3: TGTGCCATCAGTGCCGAAGGACTAGCGGGAGACAATGAGCAGTTCTTC.

This clonotype was observed at least ten times. This chain links TRBV5-1 with TRBJ2-7; no reliable D call. Trimming left V 2 bases short and J 7 bases short, with 7 bases between. This CDR3 is 11 amino acids long. Germline V gene data show CDR1 as SGHRS and CDR2 as YFSETQ. The CDR3 DNA reads as TGCGCCAGCAGCTTTTCCGGTGAGCAGTACTTC. Translated: CASSFSGEQYF. Supplemented by reference TRBV5-1 and TRBJ2-7, the full variable domain reads KAGVTQTPRYLIKTRGQQVTLSCSPISGHRSVSWYQQTPGQGLQFLFEYFSETQRNKGNFPGRFSGRQFSNSRSEMNVSTLELGDSALYLCASSFSGEQYFGPGTRLTVT.